A selection of T cell receptor beta chains follows, all from one sample in a study of blood T cells in healthy people across ages. TCRdb processed the 5' RACE reads anew with MiXCR; each CDR3 protein has one entry. The sample consists of under 1,000,000 distinct CDR3 sequences, roughly 46% of them appearing once. Sequenced sample: blood. The receptors stem from a man older than 75 in good health. The CDR3 runs from the conserved cysteine through the conserved F or W. A D gene is named only where the DNA matches it firmly. Clone sizes are given selectively: once, few, many, or a class where the clone is expanded.

v_call,d_call,clone_size,j_call,cdr3_aa,cdr3_nt
TRBV20-1,TRBD2,many,TRBJ2-3,CSARVAASGGRDTQYF,TGCAGTGCTAGAGTCGCAGCTAGCGGGGGCAGAGATACGCAGTATTTT
TRBV27,NA,NA,TRBJ1-2,CASRGENYGYTF,TGTGCCAGCAGGGGAGAAAACTATGGCTACACCTTC
TRBV28,NA,few,TRBJ2-7,CASSLGNRYTYEQYF,TGTGCCAGCAGTTTAGGGAACAGGTACACCTACGAGCAGTACTTC
TRBV20-1,TRBD1,NA,TRBJ2-7,CSARGQVYEQYF,TGCAGTGCCCGGGGACAGGTCTACGAGCAGTACTTC
TRBV7-2,NA,NA,TRBJ1-1,CASSPQPGGTKAFF,TGTGCCAGCAGCCCCCAACCGGGGGGCACTAAAGCTTTCTTT
TRBV6-2/TRBV6-3,TRBD2,few,TRBJ2-7,CASSWDYYEQYF,TGTGCCAGCAGTTGGGACTACTACGAGCAGTACTTC
TRBV27,NA,few,TRBJ2-1,CASSFTRTAYNEQFF,TGTGCCAGCAGTTTTACTAGGACAGCTTACAATGAGCAGTTCTTC
TRBV12-3/TRBV12-4,NA,few,TRBJ1-4,CASRPSRRPSNEKLFF,TGTGCCAGCAGGCCATCCAGACGGCCCTCTAATGAAAAACTGTTTTTT
TRBV3-1,NA,NA,TRBJ2-5,CASSQAQGPETQYF,TGTGCCAGCAGCCAAGCCCAGGGGCCGGAGACCCAGTACTTC
TRBV9,NA,NA,TRBJ1-2,CASSVELGSTLYGYTF,TGTGCCAGCAGCGTAGAGCTTGGGTCTACATTATATGGCTACACCTTC
TRBV27,NA,NA,TRBJ2-6,CARPGANVLTF,TGTGCCAGACCGGGAGCCAACGTCCTGACTTTC
TRBV7-2,TRBD1,NA,TRBJ2-7,CASSRTGQSYNEQYF,TGTGCCAGCAGCCGTACGGGACAGTCCTACAATGAGCAGTACTTC
TRBV12-3/TRBV12-4,NA,NA,TRBJ2-1,CASSHRVNIREDLPNEQFF,TGTGCCAGCAGTCACAGGGTTAACATCCGGGAGGACCTTCCCAATGAGCAGTTCTTC
TRBV20-1,NA,many,TRBJ2-7,CSARVVTGSYEQYF,TGCAGTGCTAGAGTGGTGACTGGATCCTACGAGCAGTACTTC
TRBV11-2,TRBD1,NA,TRBJ2-5,CASSLRTGGSVAQYF,TGTGCCAGCAGCTTGAGGACAGGGGGGAGCGTGGCGCAGTACTTC
TRBV15,TRBD2,NA,TRBJ2-7,CATSRDFAGLAGTEQYF,TGTGCCACCAGCAGAGATTTTGCGGGACTAGCGGGAACCGAGCAGTACTTC